Below are 13 T cell receptor beta chains sequenced from a single sample in a study of T cell repertoires in cytomegalovirus infection. For these TCRs, the target antigens are not known. One entry per CDR3 protein results from TCRdb running MiXCR on the reads. The sample lists 95,000 to 150,000 distinct CDR3 sequences, about 31% occurring once. The specimen comprised CD8+ T cells from cultured PBMCs, sampled from culture after CMV antigen stimulation. All receptors come from a human donor in good health (CMV status not recorded). Some clones in this sample may be carry-over from other donors' samples.

This chain connects TRBV6-2 or TRBV6-3 to TRBJ2-7, with 8 nucleotides matching TRBD2. J lost 1 base, V lost 2 bases, and 4 bases had no gene match. Germline V gene lookup returns CDR1 MNHEY and CDR2 SVGEGT. The CDR3 runs to 15 residues. CDR3 region: CASSYGLADSYEQYF. The CDR3 region has the DNA TGTGCCAGCAGTTACGGACTAGCCGATTCCTACGAGCAGTACTTC.

The rearrangement uses TRBV10-3 and TRBJ2-5, with D possibly matching TRBD1 (5 bases). With 5 bases removed from V and 5 bases from J, the gap between germline ends came to 21 bases. The CDR3 extends over 16 amino acids. CDR1 and CDR2 (germline): ENHRY, SYGVKD. CDR3 sequence: CAISSELRQSRETQYF. CDR3 nucleotides: TGTGCCATCAGTTCCGAATTGCGACAGTCCCGGGAGACCCAGTACTTC.

This clonotype was detected a few times. DNA of the CDR3: TGTGCCAGCAGCCAGGACAGGGGGGCGTTTCAGCCCCAGCATTTT. It translates to CASSQDRGAFQPQHF. The rearrangement joins TRBV6-5 to TRBJ1-5, with 10 bases lining up with TRBD1. The V segment lost 6 bases and the J segment 6 bases; nucleotides outside the gene matches: 8. The CDR3 consists of 15 residues. Germline lookup yields CDR1 MNHEY and CDR2 SVGAGI.

The V gene is TRBV6-4, the J gene TRBJ2-1; D call uncertain. CDR3 length: 16 residues. Germline V CDR1 and CDR2: MRHNA, SNTAGT. With 5 bases removed from V and 0 bases from J, the gap between germline ends came to 14 bases. The CDR3 bases are TGTGCCAGCAGTCCGACTTCGGCAGGCTCCTACAATGAGCAGTTCTTC. This encodes CASSPTSAGSYNEQFF.

This chain links TRBV24-1 with TRBJ2-1; 8 bases agree with TRBD1. This CDR3 has 15 amino acids. Germline assignment: CDR1 KGHDR and CDR2 SFDVKD. V shed 7 bases, J shed 3 bases, and the junction held 7 bases outside the gene matches. The CDR3: CATSTDRGHYNEQFF. CDR3 DNA sequence: TGTGCCACCAGCACTGACAGGGGTCACTACAATGAGCAGTTCTTC.

The chain recombines TRBV4-3 with TRBJ2-1; the match to TRBD1 covers 7 bases. Looked up from germline, CDR1 is LGHNA and CDR2 is YSLEER. J gave up 8 bases and V 2 bases, and 6 bases lay outside the gene matches. This CDR3 is built from 14 residues. The DNA for the CDR3 is TGCGCCAGCAGCCAAAACAGGGGCGTGGATGAGCAGTTCTTC. This sequence encodes CASSQNRGVDEQFF.

The sample holds one count of this clonotype. The gene calls are TRBV6-6 and TRBJ2-2; no clear D gene. Germline-derived CDR1 and CDR2 are MNHNY and SVGAGI (reference sequence). CDR3 length equals 16 residues. Trimming took 6 bases from V and 3 from J, leaving 17 bases between them. The DNA of the CDR3 is TGTGCCAGCAGACCCAAGGAACTCCGGTACACCGGGGAGCTGTTTTTT. Protein sequence: CASRPKELRYTGELFF.

The chain links TRBV6-1 to TRBJ2-1, with 11 bases lining up with TRBD2. The germline CDR1 and CDR2 sequences are MNHNS and SASEGT. Trimming cost V 6 bases and J 3 bases; bases outside gene matches: 4. The CDR3 runs to 15 residues. DNA for the CDR3: TGTGCCAGCAGGCCCGGACTAGCGGGCTACAATGAGCAGTTCTTC. Amino acid sequence: CASRPGLAGYNEQFF.

This clonotype showed up just a few times. V is TRBV12-3 or TRBV12-4 and J is TRBJ1-1, with D hard to call. This CDR3 comprises 13 residues. Deletions cut 7 bases from V and 1 base from J, with 10 bases between. In nucleotides, the CDR3 is TGTGCCAGCACCGCGACCCCGAACACTGAAGCTTTCTTT. As protein: CASTATPNTEAFF.

This clonotype was seen more than once but under ten times. This chain links TRBV7-6 with TRBJ2-1; either TRBD1 or TRBD2 may supply D (6 bases each). There are 14 residues in the CDR3. Germline CDR1 is SGHVS and CDR2 is FNYEAQ. Trimming left V 4 bases short and J 8 bases short, with 15 bases between. CDR3 nucleotide sequence: TGTGCCAGCAGCTCCCGAGGGGGGTTGGATGAGCAGTTCTTC. Protein: CASSSRGGLDEQFF.

V is TRBV6-1 and J is TRBJ2-7; D remains ambiguous. V lost 1 base and J 7 bases, leaving 2 bases between the germline ends. The germline V gene has CDR1 MNHNS and CDR2 SASEGT. The CDR3 contains 10 residues. CDR3 loop: CASSEVEQYF. In DNA, the CDR3 is TGTGCCAGCAGTGAAGTGGAGCAGTACTTC.

This clonotype was seen more than once but under ten times. DNA for the CDR3: TGTGCCAGCAGAACGAGGGGTTCTGACTACACCTTC. Protein: CASRTRGSDYTF. The V and J genes are TRBV6-1 and TRBJ1-2; D may be TRBD1 (5 bases). V dropped 6 bases and J dropped 10 bases, with 15 bases sitting between them. This CDR3 contains 12 residues. Germline V gene sequence: CDR1 MNHNS, CDR2 SASEGT.

This clonotype occurred a few times. The chain is built from TRBV6-1 and TRBJ2-3; 9 nucleotides match TRBD1. Per the germline V gene, CDR1 is MNHNS and CDR2 is SASEGT. After removal of 6 bases from V and 3 bases from J, the junction contained 7 bases not matched to a gene. The CDR3 totals 15 residues. The CDR3 spells CASRAGQGRTDTQYF. The CDR3 DNA is TGTGCCAGCAGAGCTGGACAGGGGAGGACAGATACGCAGTATTTT.